Below, 20 T cell receptor beta chains from the same sample are listed, as sequenced in a study of identical twins. TCRdb independently ran MiXCR on the 5' RACE reads; one entry per CDR3 protein. Among 400,000 to 500,000 distinct CDR3 sequences listed, around 15% were seen once. These records were also assigned to another study, of yellow fever vaccine responses in identical twins.

Sequencing used CD4+ T cells sorted from blood. The source of these receptors is a woman aged 18-29 years in good health.

This chain connects TRBV12-3 or TRBV12-4 to TRBJ2-2; TRBD2 agrees at 10 bases. CDR3 size: 19 residues. CDR3 sequence reads: CTCSLSRRGLAVNTGELFF. CDR3 DNA sequence: TGTACCTGCAGTTTATCCCGGAGAGGACTAGCGGTGAACACCGGGGAGCTGTTTTTT.

The gene calls are TRBV6-5 and TRBJ2-3; D ambiguous. This CDR3 comprises 15 residues. Germline loops: CDR1 MNHEY, CDR2 SVGAGI. The V end was cut by 2 bases, the J end by 3 bases, with 12 bases between. The CDR3 loop reads CASSYQKGRTDTQYF. The CDR3 DNA follows: TGTGCCAGCAGTTACCAGAAGGGCAGGACAGATACGCAGTATTTT.

The chain links TRBV12-3 or TRBV12-4 to TRBJ2-3; D is uncertain. V was trimmed by 2 bases and J by 0 bases, leaving 12 bases between them. This CDR3 region has 16 residues. The CDR3, as DNA: TGTGCCAGCAGTTTAATTGGTGTCGGGAGCACAGATACGCAGTATTTT. Translation: CASSLIGVGSTDTQYF.

The chain links TRBV20-1 to TRBJ2-3; D possibly matches TRBD1 or TRBD2 (6 bases each). The CDR3 loop spans 13 amino acids. Trimming removed 5 bases at V and 2 bases at J, with 11 bases between. Germline V gives CDR1 DFQATT, CDR2 SNEGSKA (reference sequence). In DNA form, the CDR3 reads TGCAGTGCTGATTGGGGGGCCACAGATACGCAGTATTTT. Amino acid sequence: CSADWGATDTQYF.

This clonotype appeared many times. This sequence joins TRBV20-1 and TRBJ2-5; unclear D gene. Germline CDR1 and CDR2: DFQATT and SNEGSKA (reference sequence). Trimming pared 6 bases from V and 1 base from J, leaving 3 bases between. The CDR3 consists of 10 residues. CDR3 in DNA: TGCAGTGCGATCCAAGAGACCCAGTACTTC. Translated: CSAIQETQYF.

This clonotype was seen a handful of times. The chain uses TRBV6-2 or TRBV6-3 and TRBJ2-1; 7 bases match TRBD1. Germline CDR1 MNHEY, CDR2 SVGEGT. The V gene end was trimmed by 8 bases and the J gene end by 0 bases; junction bases not matched to a gene: 4. The CDR3 loop spans 14 amino acids. CDR3 loop: CASLRDSSYNEQFF. CDR3 nucleotide sequence: TGTGCCAGCCTCCGGGACAGCTCCTACAATGAGCAGTTCTTC.

The gene calls are TRBV20-1 and TRBJ2-1, with unresolved D. Germline values: CDR1 DFQATT, CDR2 SNEGSKA (reference sequence). V gave up 4 bases and J gave up 6 bases, with 7 bases separating them. This CDR3 has 11 amino acids. In nucleotides, the CDR3 is TGCAGTGCTAACGGTCTCAATGAGCAGTTCTTC. Residues: CSANGLNEQFF.

This clonotype was found many times. The chain is built from TRBV12-3 or TRBV12-4 and TRBJ2-2, with TRBD2 matching 14 bases. V trimming: 6 bases; J trimming: 7 bases; junction bases outside the gene matches: 7. The CDR3 contains 16 residues. The CDR3 region has the DNA TGTGCCAGCAGACTCTGGACTAGCGGGAGGATCGGGGAGCTGTTTTTT. It translates to CASRLWTSGRIGELFF.

V is TRBV5-1 and J is TRBJ1-1; D is unresolved. The CDR3 runs 16 residues. The V and J ends lost 0 bases and 3 bases respectively, with 15 bases between them. Germline lookup yields CDR1 SGHRS and CDR2 YFSETQ. CDR3 residues: CASSLARRRADTEAFF. CDR3 DNA: TGCGCCAGCAGCTTGGCCAGGAGGCGCGCTGACACTGAAGCTTTCTTT. Using reference TRBV5-1 and TRBJ1-1 for the parts outside the CDR3, the full variable domain is KAGVTQTPRYLIKTRGQQVTLSCSPISGHRSVSWYQQTPGQGLQFLFEYFSETQRNKGNFPGRFSGRQFSNSRSEMNVSTLELGDSALYLCASSLARRRADTEAFFGQGTRLTVV.

The chain combines TRBV7-2 with TRBJ1-1; 9 positions match TRBD1. Germline lookup yields CDR1 SGHTA and CDR2 FQGNSA. Trimming at V came to 0 bases and at J to 9 bases, leaving 11 bases not matched to a gene. The CDR3 sequence is 16 residues long. CDR3 DNA: TGTGCCAGCAGCTTAGCGGCGGCTCCAGGGACAGGGAAAGCTTTCTTT. It encodes CASSLAAAPGTGKAFF.

The chain has TRBV28 and TRBJ2-1; 7 bases map to TRBD2. Trimming removed 3 bases from V and 7 bases from J; junction bases left unmatched: 12. The CDR3 spans 16 residues. Germline V gives CDR1 MDHEN, CDR2 SYDVKM. The CDR3 bases are TGTGCCAGCAGTTTCCGGACTTCAGCGGGAAGGAATGAGCAGTTCTTC. It is translated as CASSFRTSAGRNEQFF.

Ten or more counts support this clonotype. V gene TRBV12-3 or TRBV12-4 combines with J gene TRBJ2-7; 8 positions agree with TRBD2. The CDR3 sequence is 14 residues long. V gave up 3 bases and J gave up 9 bases; unmatched junction bases: 10. The CDR3 nucleotides read TGTGCCAGCAGTTTTTCTACAGGGAGCGGGGGGCAGTACTTC. Its translation is CASSFSTGSGGQYF.

This clonotype appeared a few times. The CDR3 DNA is TGTGCCAGCAGCCCGGACAGGGGTTTGAACACTGAAGCTTTCTTT. Residues: CASSPDRGLNTEAFF. The rearrangement uses TRBV11-2 and TRBJ1-1; 9 positions match TRBD1. Germline V CDR1 and CDR2: SGHAT, FQNNGV. The CDR3 contains 15 residues. Trimming at V came to 5 bases and at J to 0 bases, leaving 4 bases not matched to a gene.

This clonotype was picked up many times. This chain connects TRBV12-3 or TRBV12-4 to TRBJ2-7, with a weak D call TRBD1 (5 bases). Trimming left V 5 bases short and J 6 bases short, with 14 bases between. This CDR3 spans 13 amino acids. The CDR3 reads CASSLGQFTEQYF. In DNA form, the CDR3 reads TGTGCCAGCAGTCTCGGACAATTTACCGAGCAGTACTTC.

This clonotype was seen many times. DNA for the CDR3: TGCAGCGTTGAATTTAGCGGGGTTGCAAGTGAGCAGTACTTC. Residues: CSVEFSGVASEQYF. The V call is TRBV29-1, the J call TRBJ2-7, with 8 bases identical to TRBD2. The germline V gene encodes CDR1 SQVTM and CDR2 ANQGSEA. V gave up 2 bases and J gave up 7 bases; unmatched junction bases: 10. The CDR3 covers 14 residues.

Only a few counts were recorded for this clonotype. The chain combines TRBV4-3 with TRBJ2-2; 8 bases match TRBD2. Germline V gene data show CDR1 as LGHNA and CDR2 as YSLEER. J gave up 1 base and V 1 base, and 2 bases lay outside the gene matches. The CDR3 has 16 amino acids. This CDR3 is CASSQGSGMNTGELFF. The CDR3 DNA reads TGCGCCAGCAGCCAAGGTAGCGGGATGAACACCGGGGAGCTGTTTTTT.

This clonotype was seen more than once but under ten times. The rearrangement links TRBV3-1 to TRBJ2-7; the D is unclear. Germline values: CDR1 LGHDT, CDR2 YNNKEL (reference sequence). The CDR3 extends over 12 amino acids. The V and J ends lost 2 bases and 7 bases respectively, with 9 bases between them. CDR3 coding DNA: TGTGCCAGCAGCCAAAGCAGCAGGGAGCAGTACTTC. As protein: CASSQSSREQYF.

This clonotype was recorded a few times. The rearrangement uses TRBV9 and TRBJ2-5; 9 nucleotides align to TRBD1. J gave up 4 bases and V 0 bases, and 4 bases lay outside the gene matches. The CDR3 length is 15 residues. The germline V gene has CDR1 SGDLS and CDR2 YYNGEE. The CDR3 nucleotides read TGTGCCAGCAGCGTAGTCGGGACAGGGAGAGAGACCCAGTACTTC. Its translation is CASSVVGTGRETQYF.

In this sample, this clonotype turned up a few times. Written as DNA, the CDR3 is TGCAGTGCTTACCACAGGATAAACACTGAAGCTTTCTTT. Its protein product is CSAYHRINTEAFF. The rearrangement joins TRBV20-1 to TRBJ1-1, with TRBD1 as a possible D gene (5 bases). Germline CDR1 and CDR2: DFQATT and SNEGSKA (reference sequence). The germline V and J ends were trimmed by 5 bases and 2 bases, with 12 bases remaining between them. This CDR3 comprises 13 residues.

The chain couples TRBV18 to TRBJ1-1, with D unclear. This CDR3 spans 13 amino acids. V was shortened by 6 bases and J by 0 bases, with 8 bases between the two germline ends. Germline CDR1 is KGHSH and CDR2 is LQKENI. The CDR3 sequence: CASSPGVNTEAFF. As DNA, the CDR3 is TGTGCCAGCTCCCCGGGAGTGAACACTGAAGCTTTCTTT.